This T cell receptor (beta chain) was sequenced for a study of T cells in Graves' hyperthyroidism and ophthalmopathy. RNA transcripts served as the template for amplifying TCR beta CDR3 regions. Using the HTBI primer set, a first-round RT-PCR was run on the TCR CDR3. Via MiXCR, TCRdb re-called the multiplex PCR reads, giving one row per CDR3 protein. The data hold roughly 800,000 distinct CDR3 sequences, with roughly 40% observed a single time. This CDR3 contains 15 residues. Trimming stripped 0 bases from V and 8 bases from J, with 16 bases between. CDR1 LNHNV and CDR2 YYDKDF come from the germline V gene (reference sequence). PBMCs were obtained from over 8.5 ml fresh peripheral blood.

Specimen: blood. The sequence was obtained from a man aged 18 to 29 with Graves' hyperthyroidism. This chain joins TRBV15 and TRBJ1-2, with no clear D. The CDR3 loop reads CATSRDLAGYYGYTF. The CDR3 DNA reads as TGTGCCACCAGCAGAGATCTGGCGGGTTATTACGGCTACACCTTC.